This T cell receptor (beta chain) originates from a study of shared clonotypes between healthy human individuals. This CDR3 contains 14 residues. Unmatched junction bases numbered 4, after V lost 3 bases and J lost 8 bases. Germline V gene data show CDR1 as WSHSY and CDR2 as SAAADI. Data came from immunoSEQ multiplex PCR; TCRdb stores just in-frame clones and leaves some out. The sample holds roughly 1.5 million clones, approximately 98% seen once. The source is a man aged 25 to 45 in good health. Sequencing was done on a sample of naive CD4+ T cells sorted from blood. Subset described: CD45RA+ positively selected. The chain carries TRBV10-2 and TRBJ2-1; 10 bases map to TRBD2. Here the CDR3 DNA reads TGCGCCAGCAGTGAACTAGCGGGGCGGGATGAGCAGTTCTTC. This sequence encodes CASSELAGRDEQFF.